The 6 T cell receptor beta chains reported below all come from one sample, sequenced in a study of CD8 T cells in Susac syndrome. Reverse transcription of roughly 0.5 to 1 ug RNA was carried out with random hexamers. TCRdb re-called the immunoSEQ multiplex PCR reads with MiXCR, one entry per CDR3 protein. The repertoire consists of some 130,000 distinct CDR3 sequences, with around 93% occurring once and the leading ten covering 0.15% to 0.2%. Material for sequencing was CD8+ T cells from PBMCs. Receptor source: a human donor with Susac syndrome.

V usage is TRBV12-3 or TRBV12-4 and J usage is TRBJ2-1; D is possibly TRBD1 (5 bases). The CDR3 sequence is 14 residues long. The ends were cut back, 5 bases at V and 6 bases at J, with 14 bases in the middle. CDR3 sequence reads: CASSPTGALNEQFF. In DNA, the CDR3 is TGTGCCAGCAGTCCTACTGGGGCGCTCAATGAGCAGTTCTTC.

The chain employs TRBV5-4 and TRBJ1-5; no definite D call. V was pared by 10 bases and J by 4 bases, with 15 bases between. Germline CDR1 reads SGHNT; CDR2 reads YYREEE (reference sequence). The CDR3 runs 13 residues. CDR3 DNA: TGTGCCCCCAGGAGGGTACCAAATCAGCCCCAGCATTTT. Protein product: CAPRRVPNQPQHF. Drawing the rest from reference TRBV5-4 and TRBJ1-5, the complete variable domain is ETGVTQSPTHLIKTRGQQVTLRCSSQSGHNTVSWYQQALGQGPQFIFQYYREEENGRGNFPPRFSGLQFPNYSSELNVNALELDDSALYLCAPRRVPNQPQHFGDGTRLSIL.

In the case of this clonotype: A read error may produce the germline difference seen at one junction end. The rearrangement links TRBV2 to TRBJ2-7; D is ambiguous. Germline V gene lookup returns CDR1 SNHLY and CDR2 FYNNEI. CDR3 size: 13 residues. CDR3 sequence (DNA): TGTACCAGCAGTGATAGAGTAGGCTACGAGCAGTACTTC. It codes for CTSSDRVGYEQYF.

V gene TRBV7-2 combines with J gene TRBJ1-2, with D possibly TRBD1 on 6 matching bases. CDR3 length equals 15 residues. Germline V gene data show CDR1 as SGHTA and CDR2 as FQGNSA. The V end was cut by 5 bases, the J end by 4 bases, with 17 bases between. CDR3: CASSPATGEIYGYTF. CDR3 nucleotides: TGTGCCAGCAGCCCCGCGACAGGAGAGATCTATGGCTACACCTTC. Full variable domain (missing parts from reference TRBV7-2 and TRBJ1-2): GAGVSQSPSNKVTEKGKDVELRCDPISGHTALYWYRQSLGQGLEFLIYFQGNSAPDKSGLPSDRFSAERTGGSVSTLTIQRTQQEDSAVYLCASSPATGEIYGYTFGSGTRLTVV.

This clonotype is a singleton in its sample. J is TRBJ1-2 and V is TRBV29-1; 10 nucleotides line up with TRBD1. The germline V gene encodes CDR1 SQVTM and CDR2 ANQGSEA. V shed 2 bases, J shed 6 bases, and the junction held 15 bases outside the gene matches. CDR3 length equals 17 residues. The CDR3 DNA is TGCAGCGTTGAATTGGTTTGGGACAGGGGAATTTCGGATGGCTACACCTTC. Translation gives CSVELVWDRGISDGYTF.

V gene TRBV9 combines with J gene TRBJ2-7; weak D call: TRBD2 (5 bases). The CDR3 has 15 residues. V was trimmed by 0 bases and J by 6 bases, leaving 16 bases between them. Looked up from germline, CDR1 is SGDLS and CDR2 is YYNGEE. DNA of the CDR3: TGTGCCAGCAGCGTAGTCGAAGGAGGCTTCGCCGAGCAGTACTTC. Amino acids: CASSVVEGGFAEQYF.